This T cell receptor (beta chain) came from a study of cytomegalovirus exposure and HLA in healthy donors. General observations from the study: Fewer N-insertions (relative to the roughly 730-donor mean) were reportedly seen in an Asian-associated ancestry cluster in a later analysis. Relative to equally common others, HLA-associated TCR beta chains showed greater clonal expansion in a later analysis.

Remarks on this clone: Its cognate antigen is unknown.

Trimming cost V 3 bases and J 7 bases, with 19 bases left between them. Germline V gene sequence: CDR1 SGDLS, CDR2 YYNGEE. The CDR3 has 15 amino acids. The PCR employed 60 Vbeta primers together with 13 Jbeta primers. The protocol was immunoSEQ multiplex PCR, while the TCRdb copy is restricted to in-frame clones and leaves out a portion. Of 140,000 or so clones listed, 75% to 80% are singletons. The sequenced sample was PBMCs. The chain combines TRBV9 with TRBJ1-2; possible D gene TRBD1, 6 bases. This sequence originates from a woman aged 30 to 39 in good health and CMV-seronegative. The CDR3: CASSATPQGVGGYTF. In DNA, the CDR3 is TGTGCCAGCAGCGCCACGCCACAGGGTGTTGGTGGCTACACCTTC.